Below are 21 T cell receptor beta chains sequenced from a single sample in a study of shared T cell receptors in the human thymus. This table comes from immunoSEQ multiplex PCR, and its TCRdb copy is limited to in-frame clones, with some not included. The sample has about 380,000 clones; approximately 95% are singletons. The sample comprised thymocytes. These receptors were obtained from a human donor.

V gene TRBV7-3 combines with J gene TRBJ1-1; no firm D call. The germline CDR1 and CDR2 sequences are SGHTA and FQGTGA. V was pared by 8 bases and J by 5 bases, with 15 bases between. The CDR3 runs to 13 residues. CDR3 coding DNA: TGTGCCAGCCGAGGACTGTTGATTACTGAAGCTTTCTTT. Amino acids: CASRGLLITEAFF.

This chain uses TRBV7-2 with TRBJ1-3; D remains ambiguous. V was trimmed by 1 base and J by 2 bases, leaving 12 bases between them. CDR1 SGHTA and CDR2 FQGNSA come from the germline V gene. This CDR3 region has 16 residues. CDR3 residues: CASSLGTEGAGNTIYF. The CDR3 nucleotides are TGTGCCAGCAGCTTAGGTACAGAAGGAGCTGGAAACACCATATATTTT.

The chain joins TRBV7-2 to TRBJ2-2; 7 positions match TRBD2. V trimming: 5 bases; J trimming: 7 bases; junction bases outside the gene matches: 16. This CDR3 has 17 amino acids. Germline lookup yields CDR1 SGHTA and CDR2 FQGNSA. The CDR3, as DNA: TGTGCCAGCAGCAGAGGGGCGGGAGCACCCCGGGGCGGGGAGCTGTTTTTT. It encodes CASSRGAGAPRGGELFF.

This clone is a singleton in its sample. The rearrangement joins TRBV28 to TRBJ2-1; D might be TRBD1 or TRBD2, each matching 6 bases. Trimming left V 4 bases short and J 2 bases short, with 24 bases between. The CDR3 is 19 amino acids. Germline lookup yields CDR1 MDHEN and CDR2 SYDVKM. CDR3 in DNA: TGTGCCAGCAGTTCCAAAAAGTCTTCGGGGGCTGCAACCTACAATGAGCAGTTCTTC. Its translation: CASSSKKSSGAATYNEQFF.

CDR3 loop: CASSLGLLAANSYNEQFF. CDR3 DNA: TGTGCCAGCAGCTTGGGCCTACTAGCGGCCAACTCCTACAATGAGCAGTTCTTC. The rearrangement joins TRBV7-2 to TRBJ2-1; TRBD2 matches 8 bases. CDR1 and CDR2 from the germline V gene are SGHTA and FQGNSA. V gave up 3 bases and J gave up 0 bases; unmatched junction bases: 10. The CDR3 runs to 18 residues.

The chain carries TRBV6-1 and TRBJ2-5; either TRBD1 or TRBD2 may supply D (5 bases each). The V end was cut by 2 bases, the J end by 9 bases, with 10 bases between. Germline V lookup: CDR1 MNHNS, CDR2 SASEGT. This CDR3 is built from 12 residues. The CDR3 here is CASSETWGSQYF. In DNA form, the CDR3 reads TGTGCCAGCAGTGAAACCTGGGGGTCCCAGTACTTC.

The chain recombines TRBV11-2 with TRBJ2-7; TRBD1 matches 9 bases. Per the germline V gene, CDR1 is SGHAT and CDR2 is FQNNGV. CDR3 length: 14 residues. The trim removed 2 bases at V and 5 bases at J, leaving 4 bases unmatched. For the CDR3, the DNA is TGTGCCAGCAGCTTATACGACAGGGGGGACGAGCAGTACTTC. Translating it yields CASSLYDRGDEQYF.

This sequence joins TRBV7-8 and TRBJ2-1; a weak D match, TRBD1 (6 bases). Germline CDR1 is SGHVS and CDR2 is FQNEAQ. The CDR3 is 15 residues long. V was pared by 4 bases and J by 1 base, with 11 bases between. DNA for the CDR3: TGTGCCAGCAGCTCCCGGACAGATTCCTACAATGAGCAGTTCTTC. Amino acid sequence: CASSSRTDSYNEQFF.

This sequence joins TRBV28 and TRBJ2-5; perhaps TRBD2 as D (6 bases). The CDR3 consists of 14 residues. Trimming took off 5 bases at V and 7 bases at J, with 17 bases between the two ends. The V gene's germline CDR1 is MDHEN and CDR2 SYDVKM. DNA for the CDR3: TGTGCCAGCAGTGGGTCCGGGACTGGGGCGACCCAGTACTTC. It translates to CASSGSGTGATQYF. Drawing the rest from reference TRBV28 and TRBJ2-5, the complete variable domain is DVKVTQSSRYLVKRTGEKVFLECVQDMDHENMFWYRQDPGLGLRLIYFSYDVKMKEKGDIPEGYSVSREKKERFSLILESASTNQTSMYLCASSGSGTGATQYFGPGTRLLVL.

The J gene is TRBJ2-3, the V gene TRBV30; either TRBD1 or TRBD2 may fit D (5 bases each). Germline V gene data show CDR1 as GTSNPN and CDR2 as SVGIG (reference sequence). V was shortened by 4 bases and J by 2 bases, with 10 bases between the two germline ends. The CDR3 loop spans 13 amino acids. The CDR3, as DNA: TGTGCCTGGATGGGGGAAAACACAGATACGCAGTATTTT. Translating it yields CAWMGENTDTQYF.

The chain has TRBV7-9 and TRBJ2-3; D is perhaps TRBD2 (6 bases). CDR1 is SEHNR and CDR2 is FQNEAQ in the germline V gene (reference sequence). The CDR3 runs 14 residues. The V and J ends lost 6 bases and 6 bases respectively, with 16 bases between them. DNA of the CDR3: TGTGCCAGCAGGAGGGCGGGGCCCGCGGATACGCAGTATTTT. Its translation is CASRRAGPADTQYF.

The genes are TRBV14 and TRBJ2-1; D not resolved. CDR1 SGHDN and CDR2 FVKESK come from the germline V gene. V gave up 0 bases and J gave up 4 bases, with 10 bases separating them. The CDR3 is made up of 15 amino acids. The CDR3 is CASSQERTPYNEQFF. The DNA for the CDR3 is TGTGCCAGCAGCCAAGAACGAACTCCATACAATGAGCAGTTCTTC.

J is TRBJ2-2 and V is TRBV5-1; D may be TRBD2 (6 bases). Deletions cut 3 bases from V and 3 bases from J, with 12 bases between. This CDR3 region has 15 residues. The germline V gene has CDR1 SGHRS and CDR2 YFSETQ. The CDR3: CASSSAGWDTGELFF. The CDR3 DNA is TGCGCCAGCAGCTCGGCGGGGTGGGACACCGGGGAGCTGTTTTTT.

This clone has only one observation. The chain has TRBV5-1 and TRBJ1-1; the D is unclear. Germline CDR1 SGHRS, CDR2 YFSETQ. With 1 base removed from V and 1 base from J, the gap between germline ends came to 17 bases. The CDR3 sequence is 17 residues long. The CDR3 spells CASSLLGVDPGNTEAFF. CDR3 sequence (DNA): TGCGCCAGCAGCTTGCTCGGGGTCGACCCGGGGAACACTGAAGCTTTCTTT.

The chain joins TRBV18 to TRBJ2-7; perhaps D is TRBD1 or TRBD2 (5 bases each). V lost 3 bases to trimming and J lost 6 bases, with 21 bases between them. Germline V gene sequence: CDR1 KGHSH, CDR2 LQKENI. The CDR3 loop spans 16 amino acids. In DNA form, the CDR3 reads TGTGCCAGCTCACCGCAGGCCGGGACGGGTGGACGCGAGCAGTACTTC. Amino acids: CASSPQAGTGGREQYF.

V usage is TRBV11-2 and J usage is TRBJ2-1, with TRBD2 matching over 8 bases. CDR3 size: 19 residues. Losses at the gene ends were 3 bases for V and 0 bases for J; bases not matched to a gene: 13. Germline CDR1 is SGHAT and CDR2 is FQNNGV. The CDR3 sequence: CASSFREGNAIASYNEQFF. CDR3 sequence (DNA): TGTGCCAGCAGCTTTCGGGAGGGGAACGCCATCGCCTCCTACAATGAGCAGTTCTTC. Variable domain in full (rest from reference TRBV11-2 and TRBJ2-1): EAGVAQSPRYKIIEKRQSVAFWCNPISGHATLYWYQQILGQGPKLLIQFQNNGVVDDSQLPKDRFSAERLKGVDSTLKIQPAKLEDSAVYLCASSFREGNAIASYNEQFFGPGTRLTVL.

This chain joins TRBV7-8 and TRBJ2-7; 12 nucleotides line up with TRBD2. The germline V gene has CDR1 SGHVS and CDR2 FQNEAQ. V gave up 0 bases and J gave up 6 bases; unmatched junction bases: 9. This CDR3 region has 17 residues. As DNA, the CDR3 is TGTGCCAGCAGCTTAGCTCGACTAGCGGGAGTTTCGTGCGAGCAGTACTTC. Translated: CASSLARLAGVSCEQYF.

This chain connects TRBV4-1 to TRBJ2-5; D not certain. Germline loops: CDR1 MGHRA, CDR2 YSYEKL. The CDR3 is 15 residues long. Trimming took off 0 bases at V and 0 bases at J, with 8 bases between the two ends. For the CDR3, the DNA is TGCGCCAGCAGCCAAGATAGACGGTACCAAGAGACCCAGTACTTC. Amino acids: CASSQDRRYQETQYF.

This sequence joins TRBV12-5 and TRBJ1-1; D is perhaps TRBD1 (6 bases). The germline gives CDR1 LGHNT, CDR2 FRNRAP. This CDR3 comprises 13 residues. Trimming left V 8 bases short and J 0 bases short, with 10 bases between. In nucleotides, the CDR3 is TGTGCTAGTTTGGGGGCCGTGAACACTGAAGCTTTCTTT. Its translation is CASLGAVNTEAFF.

The chain combines TRBV6-5 with TRBJ1-2; D gene unclear. In germline, CDR1 is MNHEY, CDR2 SVGAGI. The ends were cut back, 5 bases at V and 2 bases at J, with 15 bases in the middle. The CDR3 covers 15 residues. The CDR3 bases are TGTGCCAGCAGTCCGGTATATCCAGGAAACTATGGCTACACCTTC. This translates into CASSPVYPGNYGYTF.

V gene TRBV5-1 combines with J gene TRBJ1-5; D not resolved. CDR1 is SGHRS, CDR2 YFSETQ, per germline. Trimming took 0 bases from V and 8 from J, leaving 9 bases between them. CDR3 length: 13 amino acids. This chain's CDR3 is CASSLGGNEPQHF. The CDR3 DNA sequence: TGCGCCAGCAGCTTGGGTGGGAATGAGCCCCAGCATTTT. Full variable domain (missing parts from reference TRBV5-1 and TRBJ1-5): KAGVTQTPRYLIKTRGQQVTLSCSPISGHRSVSWYQQTPGQGLQFLFEYFSETQRNKGNFPGRFSGRQFSNSRSEMNVSTLELGDSALYLCASSLGGNEPQHFGDGTRLSIL.